A selection of T cell receptor beta chains follows, all from one sample in a study of blood T cell repertoires in COVID-19. Produced via immunoSEQ multiplex PCR; TCRdb's table is partial and in-frame only. The sample consists of roughly 190,000 clones, about nine tenths of them appearing once. Source material: peripheral blood. Every receptor here comes from a man aged 50 to 60 with acute or convalescent COVID-19. CDR3s include the opening cysteine and the closing phenylalanine or tryptophan. Fields, in order: J gene, V gene, D gene, clone size, CDR3 protein, CDR3 DNA. The D gene is left open where the match is weak. Clone size, where shown, is once, few, many, or a class for clones that have expanded.

J: TRBJ1-4; V: TRBV27; D: TRBD1; size: once; CDR3: CASSFRQGKNEKLFF; DNA: TGTGCCAGCAGTTTTAGACAGGGAAAAAATGAAAAACTGTTTTTT
J: TRBJ1-5; V: TRBV7-2; D: TRBD1; size: .; CDR3: CASSPRATGGGQPQHF; DNA: TGTGCCAGCAGCCCTCGGGCAACAGGGGGCGGTCAGCCCCAGCATTTT
J: TRBJ2-1; V: TRBV19; D: TRBD2; size: .; CDR3: CASSAGLAADEQFF; DNA: TGTGCCAGTAGTGCTGGACTAGCCGCGGATGAGCAGTTCTTC
J: TRBJ2-4; V: TRBV6-5; D: .; size: once; CDR3: CASSYGGAKNIQYF; DNA: TGTGCCAGCAGTTACGGCGGGGCCAAAAACATTCAGTACTTC
J: TRBJ2-7; V: TRBV5-8; D: .; size: .; CDR3: CASSYRTGTYEQYF; DNA: TGTGCCAGCAGCTACCGGACGGGAACCTACGAGCAGTACTTC
J: TRBJ2-3; V: TRBV7-3; D: TRBD2; size: .; CDR3: CASSRGTSGGDTQYF; DNA: TGTGCCAGCAGCCGAGGGACTAGCGGGGGCGATACGCAGTATTTT
J: TRBJ2-5; V: TRBV28; D: TRBD1; size: .; CDR3: CASRSGTGGQETQYF; DNA: TGTGCCAGCAGATCGGGGACAGGGGGACAAGAGACCCAGTACTTC
J: TRBJ1-1; V: TRBV6-2/TRBV6-3; D: .; size: .; CDR3: CASSYATEVGAFF; DNA: TGTGCCAGCAGTTACGCGACAGAGGTGGGGGCTTTCTTT
J: TRBJ2-3; V: TRBV3-1/TRBV3-2; D: .; size: .; CDR3: CASSQELVSTDTQYF; DNA: TGTGCCAGCAGCCAAGAACTGGTTAGCACAGATACGCAGTATTTT
J: TRBJ2-1; V: TRBV14; D: TRBD1; size: .; CDR3: CASSRTGGYNEQFF; DNA: TGTGCCAGCAGCCGGACAGGGGGCTACAATGAGCAGTTCTTC
J: TRBJ2-6; V: TRBV10-3; D: .; size: .; CDR3: CATSGDGSGANVLTF; DNA: TGTGCCACCTCGGGGGATGGCTCTGGGGCCAACGTCCTGACTTTC
J: TRBJ1-5; V: TRBV5-6; D: TRBD1; size: .; CDR3: CASSSGQGVDQPQHF; DNA: TGTGCCAGCAGCTCAGGACAGGGGGTCGATCAGCCCCAGCATTTT
J: TRBJ2-7; V: TRBV11-2; D: .; size: .; CDR3: CASSFEGGAPFEQYF; DNA: TGTGCCAGCAGCTTCGAAGGCGGGGCACCTTTTGAGCAGTACTTC
J: TRBJ2-1; V: TRBV27; D: TRBD2; size: .; CDR3: CASKTGGPPYNEQFF; DNA: TGTGCCAGCAAAACGGGGGGGCCTCCTTACAATGAGCAGTTCTTC
J: TRBJ2-7; V: TRBV3-1/TRBV3-2; D: .; size: .; CDR3: CASSPYTSGLSYEQYF; DNA: TGTGCCAGCAGCCCGTATACGAGCGGGCTCTCCTACGAGCAGTACTTC
J: TRBJ1-5; V: TRBV19; D: .; size: .; CDR3: CASTRGFQPQHF; DNA: TGTGCCAGTACTAGGGGATTTCAGCCCCAGCATTTT
J: TRBJ2-5; V: TRBV19; D: .; size: .; CDR3: CASSTTGETQYF; DNA: TGTGCCAGTAGTACGACAGGAGAGACCCAGTACTTC
J: TRBJ2-1; V: TRBV10-3; D: TRBD2; size: .; CDR3: CAIGTTSISYNEQFF; DNA: TGTGCCATCGGGACTACCTCTATCTCCTACAATGAGCAGTTCTTC
J: TRBJ2-2; V: TRBV7-8; D: .; size: .; CDR3: CASSPRGSGELFF; DNA: TGTGCCAGCAGCCCGAGGGGGTCCGGGGAGCTGTTTTTT
J: TRBJ1-1; V: TRBV2; D: .; size: .; CDR3: CASSLGNTLGSEAFF; DNA: TGTGCCAGCTCGTTGGGGAACACTTTGGGGAGTGAAGCTTTCTTT
J: TRBJ1-4; V: TRBV6-4; D: TRBD1; size: .; CDR3: CASSDVPDRATNEKLFF; DNA: TGTGCCAGCAGTGACGTTCCCGACAGGGCAACTAATGAAAAACTGTTTTTT
J: TRBJ2-2; V: TRBV11-3; D: .; size: .; CDR3: CASSKGLASANTGELFF; DNA: TGTGCCAGCAGCAAGGGGCTAGCGTCAGCAAACACCGGGGAGCTGTTTTTT
J: TRBJ2-1; V: TRBV7-3; D: TRBD1; size: .; CDR3: CASSPPGQGARNEQFF; DNA: TGTGCCAGCAGCCCTCCCGGGCAGGGGGCAAGGAATGAGCAGTTCTTC
J: TRBJ1-2; V: TRBV19; D: .; size: .; CDR3: CASSIVAGNYGYTF; DNA: TGTGCCAGTAGTATAGTGGCAGGGAACTATGGCTACACCTTC
J: TRBJ1-2; V: TRBV4-2; D: TRBD1; size: .; CDR3: CASSQDYRGQLNYGYTF; DNA: TGTGCCAGCAGCCAAGATTACAGGGGGCAACTAAACTATGGCTACACCTTC
J: TRBJ1-3; V: TRBV7-2; D: .; size: .; CDR3: CASSLQGLPGNTIYF; DNA: TGTGCCAGCAGCTTACAGGGTCTCCCTGGAAACACCATATATTTT
J: TRBJ1-2; V: TRBV6-5; D: .; size: .; CDR3: CASSYEGRDGYTF; DNA: TGTGCCAGCAGTTACGAGGGGAGGGATGGCTACACCTTC
J: TRBJ1-2; V: TRBV10-3; D: .; size: once; CDR3: CAISEKRANYGYTF; DNA: TGTGCCATCAGTGAGAAGAGAGCTAACTATGGCTACACCTTC
J: TRBJ1-5; V: TRBV18; D: .; size: .; CDR3: CASSSGSNQPQHF; DNA: TGTGCCAGCTCCTCGGGATCCAATCAGCCCCAGCATTTT
J: TRBJ2-3; V: TRBV5-1; D: .; size: .; CDR3: CASSASPSRGSTDTQYF; DNA: TGCGCCAGCAGCGCCTCTCCCTCACGGGGGAGCACAGATACGCAGTATTTT
J: TRBJ2-7; V: TRBV27; D: TRBD2; size: .; CDR3: CASSSRGVVYEQYF; DNA: TGTGCCAGCTCCTCACGGGGGGTGGTCTACGAGCAGTACTTC
J: TRBJ2-5; V: TRBV3-1/TRBV3-2; D: .; size: once; CDR3: CASSQLQETQYF; DNA: TGTGCCAGCAGCCAACTCCAGGAGACCCAGTACTTC
J: TRBJ2-3; V: TRBV18; D: TRBD2; size: .; CDR3: CASSPNVGGTDTQYF; DNA: TGTGCCAGCTCACCAAATGTGGGAGGGACAGATACGCAGTATTTT
J: TRBJ1-5; V: TRBV19; D: .; size: few; CDR3: CASSMNGEGPQHF; DNA: TGTGCCAGTAGTATGAACGGTGAGGGGCCCCAGCATTTT
J: TRBJ1-5; V: TRBV2; D: .; size: .; CDR3: CASSDSQGNQPQHF; DNA: TGTGCCAGCAGTGATTCCCAGGGCAATCAGCCCCAGCATTTT
J: TRBJ1-1; V: TRBV28; D: TRBD1; size: .; CDR3: CASSSDPQGLTEAFF; DNA: TGTGCCAGCAGTTCCGATCCACAGGGGCTCACTGAAGCTTTCTTT
J: TRBJ1-2; V: TRBV11-2; D: .; size: .; CDR3: CASSTGQGLYGYTF; DNA: TGTGCCAGCAGCACAGGGCAGGGGCTCTATGGCTACACCTTC
J: TRBJ1-1; V: TRBV7-8; D: .; size: .; CDR3: CASSFRQGNTEAFF; DNA: TGTGCCAGCAGCTTTCGGCAGGGGAACACTGAAGCTTTCTTT
J: TRBJ1-3; V: TRBV28; D: .; size: .; CDR3: CASSLFSGISSGNTIYF; DNA: TGTGCCAGCAGTTTATTTTCCGGGATCAGCTCTGGAAACACCATATATTTT
J: TRBJ2-2; V: TRBV4-2; D: .; size: many; CDR3: CASSQPGASGELFF; DNA: TGTGCCAGCAGCCAACCAGGGGCCAGCGGGGAGCTGTTTTTT
J: TRBJ1-5; V: TRBV28; D: .; size: once; CDR3: CASTTTGHSNQPQHF; DNA: TGTGCCAGCACAACGACAGGCCATAGCAATCAGCCCCAGCATTTT
J: TRBJ2-1; V: TRBV4-2; D: .; size: .; CDR3: CASSQTREGPNNEQFF; DNA: TGTGCCAGCAGCCAAACCCGGGAAGGGCCAAACAATGAGCAGTTCTTC
J: TRBJ1-5; V: TRBV6-5; D: .; size: .; CDR3: CASNLGAVSNQPQHF; DNA: TGTGCCAGCAATCTTGGGGCCGTTAGCAATCAGCCCCAGCATTTT
J: TRBJ2-5; V: TRBV5-5; D: .; size: .; CDR3: CASSFLDMGETQYF; DNA: TGTGCCAGCAGCTTCTTGGACATGGGAGAGACCCAGTACTTC
J: TRBJ1-5; V: TRBV5-1; D: TRBD1; size: .; CDR3: CASSLGQGINQPQHF; DNA: TGCGCCAGCAGCTTAGGACAGGGGATCAATCAGCCCCAGCATTTT
J: TRBJ2-5; V: TRBV7-2; D: .; size: .; CDR3: CASSAIQETQYF; DNA: TGTGCCAGCAGCGCTATCCAAGAGACCCAGTACTTC
J: TRBJ2-1; V: TRBV27; D: .; size: .; CDR3: CASRLPTGGSGGYEQFF; DNA: TGTGCCAGCAGGTTACCTACCGGGGGTAGCGGTGGGTATGAGCAGTTCTTC
J: TRBJ1-2; V: TRBV19; D: .; size: .; CDR3: CASSSAGWGQANYGYTF; DNA: TGTGCCAGTAGTTCGGCAGGGTGGGGACAAGCTAACTATGGCTACACCTTC
J: TRBJ2-1; V: TRBV29-1; D: .; size: .; CDR3: CSVVELDSNEQFF; DNA: TGCAGCGTTGTGGAGTTGGATTCGAATGAGCAGTTCTTC
J: TRBJ1-4; V: TRBV5-1; D: TRBD1; size: .; CDR3: CASSMGDSGNEKLFF; DNA: TGCGCCAGCAGCATGGGGGACAGTGGGAATGAAAAACTGTTTTTT
J: TRBJ2-5; V: TRBV10-3; D: TRBD1; size: .; CDR3: CAISSIGTASLETQYF; DNA: TGTGCCATCAGTTCCATCGGGACAGCTTCCCTAGAGACCCAGTACTTC
J: TRBJ2-2; V: TRBV18; D: .; size: .; CDR3: CASSPPTLRTNTGELFF; DNA: TGTGCCAGCTCACCACCTACCCTCAGGACGAACACCGGGGAGCTGTTTTTT
J: TRBJ1-2; V: TRBV28; D: TRBD1; size: .; CDR3: CASRKAGTGGVGYTF; DNA: TGTGCCAGCAGAAAAGCCGGGACAGGGGGCGTTGGCTACACCTTC
J: TRBJ1-2; V: TRBV23-1; D: .; size: once; CDR3: CASSHVCGAILANYGYTF; DNA: TGCGCCAGCAGTCACGTGTGCGGGGCGATACTAGCTAACTATGGCTACACCTTC
J: TRBJ1-1; V: TRBV27; D: .; size: .; CDR3: CASSFLGSEGAFF; DNA: TGTGCCAGCAGTTTCCTAGGGTCCGAGGGAGCTTTCTTT
J: TRBJ1-1; V: TRBV28; D: .; size: .; CDR3: CASSPVTGPNGAFF; DNA: TGTGCCAGCAGTCCTGTGACAGGCCCGAATGGAGCTTTCTTT
J: TRBJ2-7; V: TRBV6-6; D: TRBD1; size: .; CDR3: CASSYPRTGSSYEQYF; DNA: TGTGCCAGCAGTTACCCCCGGACAGGAAGCTCCTACGAGCAGTACTTC
J: TRBJ2-3; V: TRBV7-9; D: .; size: .; CDR3: CASSSNTGLAPTDTQYF; DNA: TGTGCCAGCAGTTCTAACACAGGGTTAGCTCCCACAGATACGCAGTATTTT
J: TRBJ2-7; V: TRBV24-1; D: .; size: .; CDR3: CATSDSLSGDEQYF; DNA: TGTGCCACCAGTGATTCCCTCTCGGGGGACGAGCAGTACTTC